The 14 T cell receptor beta chains below come from one sample, sequenced in a study of patients and donors after allogeneic stem cell transplantation. One entry per CDR3 protein results from TCRdb running MiXCR on the RT-PCR reads. The top ten hold approximately 5.9% of the sample, which has some 960,000 distinct CDR3 sequences, about 20% seen once. The sample taken for sequencing was blood, either unsorted or a sorted T cell fraction (not recorded which). These receptor sequences come from a human donor who was either an allogeneic HSCT recipient or a stem cell or donor lymphocyte infusion donor (not recorded which). It is not recorded whose cells these are; they may come from a transplant donor.

The rearrangement uses TRBV23-1 and TRBJ2-1, with D hard to call. TRBV23-1 is recorded as an ORF, its role being uncertain. Trimming took off 10 bases at V and 7 bases at J, with 11 bases between the two ends. The CDR3 length is 11 residues. The CDR3 nucleotides are TGCGCCACCGTCGTCCATAATGAGCAGTTCTTC. Its protein is CATVVHNEQFF.

This clonotype came up a few times. The gene calls are TRBV20-1 and TRBJ1-6; a weak D match, TRBD1 (5 bases). Germline V gene data show CDR1 as DFQATT and CDR2 as SNEGSKA (reference sequence). The CDR3 extends over 15 amino acids. V was trimmed by 6 bases and J by 0 bases, leaving 12 bases between them. CDR3 bases: TGCAGTGCCCGCCCCGGGGGCTCCTATAATTCACCCCTCCACTTT. Translated, it gives CSARPGGSYNSPLHF.

This clonotype showed up just a few times. The V and J genes are TRBV7-2 and TRBJ2-3, with TRBD1 matching over 8 bases. Germline-derived CDR1 and CDR2 are SGHTA and FQGNSA. CDR3 length equals 16 residues. The V segment lost 0 bases and the J segment 5 bases; nucleotides outside the gene matches: 7. The CDR3 DNA reads TGTGCCAGCAGCTTAGCGCTCAGGGGGCCTCAAGATACGCAGTATTTT. It is translated as CASSLALRGPQDTQYF.

This clonotype occurred a few times. CDR3 sequence: CASSATGRTLHF. The CDR3 nucleotides are TGTGCCAGCAGTGCAACAGGGCGGACCCTCCACTTT. The rearrangement joins TRBV12-3 or TRBV12-4 to TRBJ1-6; D perhaps matches TRBD1 (6 bases). The V gene lost 5 bases and the J gene lost 14 bases, with 13 bases spanning the gap. The CDR3 runs 12 residues.

This clonotype was detected only a few times. The chain recombines TRBV27 with TRBJ1-2; D might be TRBD1 (6 bases). The CDR3 extends over 13 amino acids. V was clipped by 5 bases and J by 5 bases, with 12 bases between them. Germline V lookup: CDR1 MNHEY, CDR2 SMNVEV (reference sequence). CDR3 bases: TGTGCCAGCAGTCACGGACAGAGATATGGCTACACCTTC. Translation: CASSHGQRYGYTF.

The table lists this clonotype with a few counts. This chain links TRBV6-5 with TRBJ2-1, with TRBD1 matching over 8 bases. The CDR3 totals 14 residues. Germline V gene lookup returns CDR1 MNHEY and CDR2 SVGAGI. After removal of 3 bases from V and 8 bases from J, the junction contained 6 bases not matched to a gene. CDR3 DNA: TGTGCCAGCAGTTATGGGACCAGGGGGCATGAGCAGTTCTTC. It translates to CASSYGTRGHEQFF.

This clonotype was found a few times. This rearrangement joins TRBV15 to TRBJ1-2; 8 bases map to TRBD1. The CDR3 extends over 13 amino acids. V shed 4 bases and J 5 bases; nucleotides not matched to a gene: 3. The germline CDR1 and CDR2 sequences are LNHNV and YYDKDF (reference sequence). CDR3 DNA sequence: TGTGCCACCAGCAACGGACAGGGATATGGCTACACCTTC. Protein: CATSNGQGYGYTF.

Many counts were recorded for this clonotype. The chain is built from TRBV5-1 and TRBJ2-5, with unresolved D. The germline V gene encodes CDR1 SGHRS and CDR2 YFSETQ. Trimming left V 0 bases short and J 3 bases short, with 6 bases between. The CDR3 extends over 13 amino acids. CDR3 sequence: CASSLGAEETQYF. Written as DNA, the CDR3 is TGCGCCAGCAGCTTGGGTGCAGAAGAGACCCAGTACTTC.

This clonotype has more than one count but fewer than ten. The chain links TRBV5-6 to TRBJ1-3; D is possibly TRBD1 (6 bases). This CDR3 spans 16 amino acids. Germline V CDR1 and CDR2: SGHDT, YYEEEE. Trimming removed 0 bases at V and 2 bases at J, with 12 bases between. The CDR3 DNA follows: TGTGCCAGCAGCTTGGAACAGGGAGCGACTGGAAACACCATATATTTT. It translates to CASSLEQGATGNTIYF.

This clonotype was seen a handful of times. This sequence joins TRBV12-3 or TRBV12-4 and TRBJ1-1; D gene ambiguous. Trimming shortened V by 5 bases and J by 5 bases, and 12 bases separated the two germline ends. The CDR3 has 13 residues. The CDR3 protein is CASSGQVRTEAFF. The CDR3 DNA reads TGTGCCAGCAGTGGGCAGGTGAGGACTGAAGCTTTCTTT.

This clonotype was observed at least ten times. The chain is built from TRBV29-1 and TRBJ2-5, with D hard to call. The germline gives CDR1 SQVTM, CDR2 ANQGSEA. The CDR3 loop spans 10 amino acids. The germline V and J ends were trimmed by 1 base and 5 bases, with 2 bases remaining between them. The CDR3 spells CSVEGETQYF. The DNA of the CDR3 is TGCAGCGTTGAAGGGGAGACCCAGTACTTC.

This clonotype was counted a few times. This sequence joins TRBV20-1 and TRBJ1-1, with D hard to call. V dropped 3 bases and J dropped 0 bases, with 8 bases sitting between them. The CDR3 consists of 13 residues. Germline CDR1 and CDR2: DFQATT and SNEGSKA (reference sequence). The CDR3 sequence: CSASWGLNTEAFF. In DNA form, the CDR3 reads TGCAGTGCTAGTTGGGGATTGAACACTGAAGCTTTCTTT.

The J gene is TRBJ2-7, the V gene TRBV4-3; TRBD1 matches at 11 bases. The junction had 10 bases not matched to a gene; V was cut back by 4 bases and J by 5 bases. This CDR3 contains 16 residues. Germline loops: CDR1 LGHNA, CDR2 YSLEER. CDR3 nucleotides: TGCGCCAGCAGCCGCAGCGTGGGACAGGGGGTCGACGAGCAGTACTTC. Its protein is CASSRSVGQGVDEQYF.

J is TRBJ1-1 and V is TRBV19, with 9 bases matching TRBD1. Germline V lookup: CDR1 LNHDA, CDR2 SQIVND (reference sequence). The CDR3 sequence is 14 residues long. J was trimmed by 4 bases and V by 4 bases; bases with no gene match: 4. CDR3 protein: CASSRQGVATEAFF. The CDR3 bases are TGTGCCAGTAGTAGACAGGGGGTGGCCACTGAAGCTTTCTTT.